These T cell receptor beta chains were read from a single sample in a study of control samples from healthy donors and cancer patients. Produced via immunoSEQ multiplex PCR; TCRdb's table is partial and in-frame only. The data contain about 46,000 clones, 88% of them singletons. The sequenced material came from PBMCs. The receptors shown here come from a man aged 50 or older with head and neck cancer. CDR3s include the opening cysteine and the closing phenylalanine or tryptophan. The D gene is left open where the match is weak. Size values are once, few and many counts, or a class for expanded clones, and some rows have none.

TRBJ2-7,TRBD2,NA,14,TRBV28,TGTGCCAGCAGCCTAGGACTAGCGGGTTACGAGCAGTACTTC,CASSLGLAGYEQYF
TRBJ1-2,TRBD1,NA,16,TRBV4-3,TGCGCCAGCAGCCAAGCTTTTACAGGGGAGGCCTATGGCTACACCTTC,CASSQAFTGEAYGYTF
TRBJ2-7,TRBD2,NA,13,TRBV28,TGTGCCAGCAGTTTGTTCCGGGGGGACGAGCAGTACTTC,CASSLFRGDEQYF
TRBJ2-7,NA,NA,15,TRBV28,TGTGCCAGCAGTTTGAGGGACGGATACTCCTACGAGCAGTACTTC,CASSLRDGYSYEQYF
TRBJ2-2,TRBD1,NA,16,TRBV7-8,TGTGCCAGCAGCCCAGGAAGGACAGGGGGCACCGGGGAGCTGTTTTTT,CASSPGRTGGTGELFF
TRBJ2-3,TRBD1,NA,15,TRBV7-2,TGTGCCAGCAGCCCAAGGGGACAGGGCCCAGATACGCAGTATTTT,CASSPRGQGPDTQYF
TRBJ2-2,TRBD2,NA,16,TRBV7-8,TGTGCCAGCAGCTTCCGACTAGCGGGAGACACCGGGGAGCTGTTTTTT,CASSFRLAGDTGELFF
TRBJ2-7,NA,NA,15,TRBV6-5,TGTGCCAGCAGGGACCGTTGGTCCAACCCCTACGAGCAGTACTTC,CASRDRWSNPYEQYF
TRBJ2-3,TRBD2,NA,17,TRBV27,TGTGCCAGCAGCCCAGGGTCTGCGGGGGGGACCACAGATACGCAGTATTTT,CASSPGSAGGTTDTQYF
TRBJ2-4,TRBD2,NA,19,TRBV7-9,TGTGCCAGCAGCTTAGCCTCCTTCCCCGGACTAGCGGGAGAAAACATTCAGTACTTC,CASSLASFPGLAGENIQYF
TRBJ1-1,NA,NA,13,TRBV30,TGTGCCCTAGTTAGGGATCACAACACTGAAGCTTTCTTT,CALVRDHNTEAFF
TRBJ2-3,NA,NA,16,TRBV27,TGTGCCAGCACCCCACTCGGACAGTTAAGCACAGATACGCAGTATTTT,CASTPLGQLSTDTQYF
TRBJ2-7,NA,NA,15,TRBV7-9,TGTGCCAGCAGCCCTCAGGGACTCAGCTCCTACGAGCAGTACTTC,CASSPQGLSSYEQYF
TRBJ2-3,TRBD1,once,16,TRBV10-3,TGTGCCATCAGTGAGGGAAGGGACAGGAGCACAGATACGCAGTATTTT,CAISEGRDRSTDTQYF
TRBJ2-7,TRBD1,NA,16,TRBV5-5,TGTGCCAGCAGCTTGGAAACCGGGACAGGGTCTAACGAGCAGTACTTC,CASSLETGTGSNEQYF
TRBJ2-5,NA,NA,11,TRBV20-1,TGCAGTGCTAGAGATAGGGAGACCCAGTACTTC,CSARDRETQYF
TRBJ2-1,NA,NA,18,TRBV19,TGTGCCAGTAGTATAGATCTATGGGGTGGACAGACCTACAATGAGCAGTTCTTC,CASSIDLWGGQTYNEQFF
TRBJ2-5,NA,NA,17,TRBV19,TGTGCCAGTAGGCTGGGACACAGGGGGGGAACGCAAGAGACCCAGTACTTC,CASRLGHRGGTQETQYF
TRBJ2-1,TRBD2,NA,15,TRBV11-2,TGTGCCAGCAGCTTAGTTAGCGGGAGGGGCAATGAGCAGTTCTTC,CASSLVSGRGNEQFF
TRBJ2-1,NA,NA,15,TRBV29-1,TGCAGCGCCGCCACCAGAGGGGGAAGGGACAATGAGCAGTTCTTC,CSAATRGGRDNEQFF
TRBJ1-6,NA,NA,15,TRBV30,TGTGCCTGGAGTGTAAACGGACTCCTTAATTCACCCCTCCACTTT,CAWSVNGLLNSPLHF
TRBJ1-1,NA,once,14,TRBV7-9,TGTGCCAGCACCCCGTGGGCGGGGAACACTGAAGCTTTCTTT,CASTPWAGNTEAFF
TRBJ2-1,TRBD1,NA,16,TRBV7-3,TGTGCCAGCAGCTCAACCAGACAGGGGGGCTACAATGAGCAGTTCTTC,CASSSTRQGGYNEQFF
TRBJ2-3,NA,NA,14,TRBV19,TGTGCCAGTAGCCCCAAGGGGGTGACAGGTACGCAGTATTTT,CASSPKGVTGTQYF
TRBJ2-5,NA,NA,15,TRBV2,TGTGCCAGCACCGAAGGGGGGAGGGATGGGGAGACCCAGTACTTC,CASTEGGRDGETQYF
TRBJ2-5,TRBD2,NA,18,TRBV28,TGTGCCAGCAGTCCCGGGACTAGCGGGAGGACTTCACGAGGGACCCAGTACTTC,CASSPGTSGRTSRGTQYF
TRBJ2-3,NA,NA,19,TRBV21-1,TGTGCCAGCAGCAATGGCCTCGGTCAGAACGACGGGGACACAGATACGCAGTATTTT,CASSNGLGQNDGDTDTQYF
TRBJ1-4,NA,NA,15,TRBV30,TGTGCCTGGAGGTGGTGGGGACCAACTAATGAAAAACTGTTTTTT,CAWRWWGPTNEKLFF
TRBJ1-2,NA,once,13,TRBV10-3,TGTGCCATCGGCCTTCCGGGGGACTATGGCTACACCTTC,CAIGLPGDYGYTF
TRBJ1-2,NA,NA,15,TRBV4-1,TGCGCCAGCAGCCAAGATCAGGTCAGGGATATTGGCTACACCTTC,CASSQDQVRDIGYTF
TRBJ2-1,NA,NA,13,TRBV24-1,TGTGCCTCACAAGCGGGACAACACAATGAGCAGTTCTTC,CASQAGQHNEQFF
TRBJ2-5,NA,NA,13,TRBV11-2,TGTGCCAGCAGCTTTTCCGGGGGTGAGACCCAGTACTTC,CASSFSGGETQYF
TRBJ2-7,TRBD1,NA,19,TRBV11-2,TGTGCCAGCAGCAGGAGGCGACAGGGGGCTGTTAGCGCTTCCTACGAGCAGTACTTC,CASSRRRQGAVSASYEQYF
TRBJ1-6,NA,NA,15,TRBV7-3,TGTGCCAGCAGCCTGCGTGGGGGGCTCAATTCACCCCTCCACTTT,CASSLRGGLNSPLHF
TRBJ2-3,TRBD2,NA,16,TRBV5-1,TGCGCCAGCAGCCCCCAACTAGCGGCGGTAGGGGATACGCAGTATTTT,CASSPQLAAVGDTQYF
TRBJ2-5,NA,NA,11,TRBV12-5,TGTGCTAGTGGCGGGGCACAGACCCAGTACTTC,CASGGAQTQYF
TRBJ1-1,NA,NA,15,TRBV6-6,TGTGCCACCTCTCGATCAGGAGTTCGGAACACTGAAGCTTTCTTT,CATSRSGVRNTEAFF
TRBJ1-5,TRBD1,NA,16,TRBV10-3,TGTGCCATCAGTGAGAGCGGTGACAGGGGCAATCAGCCCCAGCATTTT,CAISESGDRGNQPQHF
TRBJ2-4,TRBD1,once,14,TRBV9,TGTGCCAGCAGCCCGACAGGGGGACGAAACATTCAGTACTTC,CASSPTGGRNIQYF